This TCR beta chain was found in a study of T cells in Graves' hyperthyroidism and ophthalmopathy. General observations from the study: Blood samples included most of the expanded thyroid clonotypes exceeding 0.001.

The TCR beta CDR3 regions underwent amplification using RNA transcripts as the source. A first-round RT-PCR of the TCR CDR3 used the HTBI primer set. TCRdb re-analysed the multiplex PCR reads in MiXCR, keeping a single row per CDR3 protein. The sample records roughly 560,000 distinct CDR3 sequences, about 14% being singletons. The ends lost 1 base at V and 2 bases at J; junction bases unmatched: 10. The CDR3 runs to 16 residues. The V gene's germline CDR1 is SQVTM and CDR2 ANQGSEA. This clonotype has a count of ten or more. Its target is not known. This clonotype originated in a woman aged 40 to 50 with Graves' ophthalmopathy. Sequencing was performed on blood. This sequence joins TRBV29-1 and TRBJ2-7; 8 nucleotides align to TRBD1. CDR3 in DNA: TGCAGCGTTGAAGTAACCCGGGACAGGAGACCCTACGAGCAGTACTTC. This codes for CSVEVTRDRRPYEQYF.